Following are 28 T cell receptor beta chains from one sample sequenced in a study of T cell repertoires in cytomegalovirus infection. TCRdb itself ran the reads through MiXCR, one entry per CDR3 protein. Of more than 150,000 distinct CDR3 sequences listed, about 20% are singletons. The specimen sequenced was PBMCs. The source of these receptors is a human donor in good health (CMV status not recorded). Some clones in this sample may be carry-over from other donors' samples.

This clonotype was observed a handful of times. V and J are TRBV6-5 and TRBJ1-1, with a possible D match to TRBD1 (6 bases). V shed 2 bases and J shed 7 bases, with 14 bases lying between them. This CDR3 is built from 14 residues. Looked up from germline, CDR1 is MNHEY and CDR2 is SVGAGI. The CDR3 coding sequence is TGTGCCAGCAGTTACCCCAGCGGAGGGGGTGAAGCTTTCTTT. Residues: CASSYPSGGGEAFF.

The V call is TRBV7-9, the J call TRBJ1-2, with TRBD1 matching over 7 bases. V lost 5 bases to trimming and J lost 2 bases; unmatched junction nucleotides: 2. From germline, CDR1 is SEHNR and CDR2 FQNEAQ (reference sequence). The CDR3 covers 13 residues. The CDR3 loop is CASSAGQNYGYTF. The CDR3 DNA sequence: TGTGCCAGCAGCGCGGGACAGAACTATGGCTACACCTTC. The full variable domain, its missing parts supplied by reference TRBV7-9 and TRBJ1-2, is DTGVSQNPRHKITKRGQNVTFRCDPISEHNRLYWYRQTLGQGPEFLTYFQNEAQLEKSRLLSDRFSAERPKGSFSTLEIQRTEQGDSAMYLCASSAGQNYGYTFGSGTRLTVV.

In its sample, this clonotype was seen a few times. V gene TRBV20-1 combines with J gene TRBJ2-7, with 7 bases fitting TRBD1. CDR3 length: 12 amino acids. Germline V gene lookup returns CDR1 DFQATT and CDR2 SNEGSKA (reference sequence). The J segment lost 4 bases and the V segment lost 4 bases, leaving 4 bases of the junction unmatched. For the CDR3, the DNA is TGCAGTGCTAAAGGGGGCGCGTACGAGCAGTACTTC. Translation gives CSAKGGAYEQYF.

This clonotype was counted many times. The chain uses TRBV12-3 or TRBV12-4 and TRBJ1-5, with 12 bases matching TRBD1. This CDR3 has 16 residues. The V segment lost 6 bases and the J segment 1 base; nucleotides outside the gene matches: 4. The CDR3 protein is CASSGTGGWSNQPQHF. As DNA, the CDR3 is TGTGCCAGCAGCGGGACAGGGGGCTGGAGCAATCAGCCCCAGCATTTT.

This clonotype was found many times. The chain links TRBV2 to TRBJ2-7; 7 nucleotides line up with TRBD1. V lost 6 bases to trimming and J lost 1 base; unmatched junction nucleotides: 6. CDR1 is SNHLY, CDR2 FYNNEI, per germline. The CDR3 runs 14 residues. The DNA for the CDR3 is TGTGCCAGCAGCTTAGCAGGGGGTTCCTACGAGCAGTACTTC. Translation gives CASSLAGGSYEQYF.

This clonotype has at least ten counts. The chain couples TRBV7-2 to TRBJ1-5, with 7 bases lining up with TRBD1. The germline gives CDR1 SGHTA, CDR2 FQGNSA. The CDR3 totals 13 residues. Trimming cost V 5 bases and J 7 bases; bases outside gene matches: 5. As DNA, the CDR3 is TGTGCCAGCAGCATAGGACAGGCCCAGCCCCAGCATTTT. It codes for CASSIGQAQPQHF.

This clonotype was seen ten or more times. The CDR3 DNA reads TGTGCCAGCAGCCAAGATGCCAGGGGGAACATTCAGTACTTC. It encodes CASSQDARGNIQYF. The V call is TRBV14, the J call TRBJ2-4; 7 bases agree with TRBD1. With V trimmed by 0 bases and J by 7 bases, 3 bases remained unmatched. The CDR3 loop spans 14 amino acids. Germline values: CDR1 SGHDN, CDR2 FVKESK.

In its sample, this clonotype was seen many times. The chain joins TRBV7-3 to TRBJ2-3; D ambiguous. V was cut by 3 bases and J by 0 bases, with 10 bases left in between. CDR3 size: 15 residues. Germline CDR1 and CDR2: SGHTA and FQGTGA. The CDR3 DNA is TGTGCCAGCAGCTTGGGTCCCGCAAGCACAGATACGCAGTATTTT. This codes for CASSLGPASTDTQYF. Complete variable domain (other parts from reference TRBV7-3 and TRBJ2-3): GAGVSQTPSNKVTEKGKYVELRCDPISGHTALYWYRQSLGQGPEFLIYFQGTGAADDSGLPNDRFFAVRPEGSVSTLKIQRTERGDSAVYLCASSLGPASTDTQYFGPGTRLTVL.

This clonotype was seen at least ten times. This chain uses TRBV10-3 with TRBJ1-1, with 7 positions matching TRBD1. Germline V gives CDR1 ENHRY, CDR2 SYGVKD. V was clipped by 5 bases and J by 1 base; unmatched bases: 7. The CDR3 sequence is 15 residues long. The CDR3 reads CAISYTGAKNTEAFF. The CDR3 nucleotides read TGTGCCATCAGTTACACAGGGGCGAAGAACACTGAAGCTTTCTTT.

This clonotype was seen at least ten times. The chain employs TRBV7-2 and TRBJ1-2, with 7 bases fitting TRBD1. The CDR3 contains 14 residues. Germline V gene sequence: CDR1 SGHTA, CDR2 FQGNSA. V lost 1 base and J lost 5; bases outside the gene matches: 4. CDR3 nucleotides: TGTGCCAGCAGCTTAGGACAGGGTAAATATGGCTACACCTTC. It translates to CASSLGQGKYGYTF.

This clonotype was seen repeatedly, ten times or more. V usage is TRBV12-3 or TRBV12-4 and J usage is TRBJ1-2; 12 bases are a match to TRBD1. The CDR3 is 14 amino acids. The V and J ends lost 6 bases and 2 bases, in that order; junction bases with no gene match: 1. Here the CDR3 reads CASSGTGGNYGYTF. In DNA, the CDR3 is TGTGCCAGCAGCGGGACAGGGGGCAACTATGGCTACACCTTC.

A few counts support this clonotype. V and J are TRBV15 and TRBJ2-5; no definite D call. The germline gives CDR1 LNHNV, CDR2 YYDKDF (reference sequence). The germline V and J ends were trimmed by 0 bases and 5 bases, with 7 bases remaining between them. CDR3 size: 13 residues. CDR3 nucleotides: TGTGCCACCAGCAGAGACCGAGCGGAGACCCAGTACTTC. It translates to CATSRDRAETQYF.

V usage is TRBV12-3 or TRBV12-4 and J usage is TRBJ1-1, with D possibly matching TRBD1 (6 bases). CDR3 length: 13 amino acids. Between the trimmed V and J ends, which lost 8 bases and 8 bases, there was a span of 18 bases. The CDR3 spells CASSLDRSGEAFF. The CDR3, as DNA: TGTGCCAGCTCCCTGGACAGATCGGGAGAAGCTTTCTTT.

This clonotype showed up many times. The chain joins TRBV7-2 to TRBJ2-7, with 8 bases fitting TRBD2. Germline V lookup: CDR1 SGHTA, CDR2 FQGNSA. The V and J ends lost 1 base and 5 bases, in that order; junction bases with no gene match: 1. This CDR3 is 13 amino acids long. The CDR3 bases are TGTGCCAGCAGCTTAGGAGCGGGAGACGAGCAGTACTTC. This codes for CASSLGAGDEQYF.

V and J are TRBV27 and TRBJ1-5, with TRBD1 matching 7 bases. Trimming at V came to 5 bases and at J to 7 bases, leaving 14 bases not matched to a gene. Looked up from germline, CDR1 is MNHEY and CDR2 is SMNVEV (reference sequence). The CDR3 is made up of 16 amino acids. The DNA of the CDR3 is TGTGCCAGCAGTGACACCCGACAGGGTTGGCGCCAGCCCCAGCATTTT. Protein: CASSDTRQGWRQPQHF.

With regard to this clonotype: This sequence may be a read error, since a much larger clone differs from it by one base. V usage is TRBV7-3 and J usage is TRBJ2-4; 7 nucleotides agree with TRBD1. The CDR3 is made up of 15 amino acids. Germline V CDR1 and CDR2: SGHTA, FQGTGA. The CDR3 is CASSARQGRLDIQNF. The CDR3 DNA follows: TGTGCCAGCAGCGCCCGACAGGGAAGGTTAGACATTCAGAACTTC.

The table lists this clonotype with many counts. V and J are TRBV12-3 or TRBV12-4 and TRBJ1-1; D gene unclear. Trimming took off 6 bases at V and 5 bases at J, with 13 bases between the two ends. The CDR3 has 13 residues. The CDR3 DNA sequence: TGTGCCAGCAGGGCCCGGGAGCGGACTGAAGCTTTCTTT. This codes for CASRARERTEAFF.

The chain uses TRBV14 and TRBJ2-2; TRBD2 agrees at 7 bases. The length of the CDR3 is 17 residues. After removal of 4 bases from V and 2 bases from J, the junction contained 10 bases not matched to a gene. Per the germline V gene, CDR1 is SGHDN and CDR2 is FVKESK. The DNA of the CDR3 is TGTGCCAGCAGCCTAATGAGCGGGATACTTAACACCGGGGAGCTGTTTTTT. The encoded protein is CASSLMSGILNTGELFF.

This rearrangement joins TRBV7-3 to TRBJ2-3; D is unclear. Germline-derived CDR1 and CDR2 are SGHTA and FQGTGA. The CDR3 has 15 residues. Trimming took off 0 bases at V and 0 bases at J, with 7 bases between the two ends. The CDR3 sequence: CASSLTETSTDTQYF. Written as DNA, the CDR3 is TGTGCCAGCAGCTTAACGGAAACTAGCACAGATACGCAGTATTTT.

This chain uses TRBV7-3 with TRBJ1-2; D not certain. The CDR3 has 14 amino acids. Germline V gives CDR1 SGHTA, CDR2 FQGTGA. Trimming cost V 1 base and J 6 bases, with 12 bases left between them. The CDR3 sequence: CASSLIPGSNGYTF. In nucleotides, the CDR3 is TGTGCCAGCAGCTTAATCCCGGGGTCCAATGGCTACACCTTC.

There are a few counts of this clonotype. The gene calls are TRBV19 and TRBJ1-2, with no clear D. V lost 10 bases and J lost 5, with 11 bases in between. This CDR3 spans 11 amino acids. The germline CDR1 and CDR2 sequences are LNHDA and SQIVND (reference sequence). The CDR3 loop is CATAAGYGYTF. CDR3 bases: TGTGCCACAGCGGCGGGGTATGGCTACACCTTC. The full variable domain, rest sourced from reference TRBV19 and TRBJ1-2, is DGGITQSPKYLFRKEGQNVTLSCEQNLNHDAMYWYRQDPGQGLRLIYYSQIVNDFQKGDIAEGYSVSREKKESFPLTVTSAQKNPTAFYLCATAAGYGYTFGSGTRLTVV.

The chain is built from TRBV10-2 and TRBJ2-3; D possibly matches TRBD1 or TRBD2 (5 bases each). CDR3 length: 15 amino acids. Germline CDR1 reads WSHSY; CDR2 reads SAAADI. V dropped 0 bases and J dropped 3 bases, with 10 bases sitting between them. CDR3 coding DNA: TGCGCCAGCAGTGAGTCGGGACCGACAACAGATACGCAGTATTTT. Protein product: CASSESGPTTDTQYF.

The J gene is TRBJ1-6, the V gene TRBV14; no clear D gene. The CDR3 sequence is 15 residues long. V shed 1 base and J shed 8 bases, with 12 bases lying between them. Germline V lookup: CDR1 SGHDN, CDR2 FVKESK. The CDR3 region is CASSQAGFVDSPLHF. The DNA for the CDR3 is TGTGCCAGCAGCCAAGCTGGGTTTGTGGATTCACCCCTCCACTTT.

There are a few counts of this clonotype. The chain couples TRBV7-6 to TRBJ2-2; no firm D call. Germline-derived CDR1 and CDR2 are SGHVS and FNYEAQ. Trimming pared 4 bases from V and 5 bases from J, leaving 8 bases between. The CDR3 totals 13 residues. In DNA form, the CDR3 reads TGTGCCAGCAGCTGGGCACTTACCGGGGAGCTGTTTTTT. Amino acids: CASSWALTGELFF. Full variable domain (rest looked up from reference TRBV7-6 and TRBJ2-2): GAGVSQSPRYKVTKRGQDVALRCDPISGHVSLYWYRQALGQGPEFLTYFNYEAQQDKSGLPNDRFSAERPEGSISTLTIQRTEQRDSAMYRCASSWALTGELFFGEGSRLTVL.

This clonotype turned up a few times. This sequence joins TRBV28 and TRBJ1-2; D not certain. Germline CDR1 and CDR2: MDHEN and SYDVKM. Trimming removed 2 bases from V and 0 bases from J, with 7 bases in between. This CDR3 has 14 amino acids. The CDR3 DNA follows: TGTGCCAGCAGTTTAGGGAGGACTAACTATGGCTACACCTTC. This encodes CASSLGRTNYGYTF.

The sample holds a few counts of this clonotype. This chain uses TRBV5-6 with TRBJ1-6, with D possibly matching TRBD1 (5 bases). The length of the CDR3 is 13 residues. Germline loops: CDR1 SGHDT, CDR2 YYEEEE. The ends were cut back, 0 bases at V and 8 bases at J, with 6 bases in the middle. CDR3 sequence: CASSLGQYSPLHF. Here the CDR3 DNA reads TGTGCCAGCAGCTTGGGACAGTATTCACCCCTCCACTTT.

This clonotype occurred many times. The rearrangement links TRBV28 to TRBJ1-6; the D gene is possibly TRBD1 (5 bases). Germline CDR1 reads MDHEN; CDR2 reads SYDVKM. The CDR3 runs 15 residues. V was pared by 2 bases and J by 7 bases, with 12 bases between. CDR3 loop: CASSLVRDGNSPLHF. CDR3 in DNA: TGTGCCAGCAGTTTAGTTCGGGACGGAAATTCACCCCTCCACTTT.

This clonotype was seen at least ten times. This chain connects TRBV2 to TRBJ2-5, with TRBD2 as a possible D gene (6 bases). The V end was cut by 8 bases, the J end by 2 bases, with 6 bases between. CDR3 size: 11 residues. CDR1 and CDR2 from the germline V gene are SNHLY and FYNNEI. The CDR3 nucleotides are TGTGCCAGCCGGGAGCAAGAGACCCAGTACTTC. This sequence encodes CASREQETQYF. Combining the CDR3 with reference TRBV2 and TRBJ2-5 gives the whole variable domain EPEVTQTPSHQVTQMGQEVILRCVPISNHLYFYWYRQILGQKVEFLVSFYNNEISEKSEIFDDQFSVERPDGSNFTLKIRSTKLEDSAMYFCASREQETQYFGPGTRLLVL.